This T cell receptor (beta chain) was recovered during a study of T-cell reconstitution after alpha-beta-depleted transplantation in children. General study points: At around two months after transplant, the alpha-beta T cells were reportedly derived from several hundred expanded clones that came from non-depleted graft cells. Fresh T-cell production supplied most of the T-cell counts and diversity seen one year after transplant. Diversity of TCRbeta at day 60 was high in some patients, arising from surviving recipient T cells and thymic progenitors.

A library of TCRbeta sequences, prepared with unique molecular identifiers, was generated. TCRdb analysed the PCR reads with MiXCR anew, one entry per CDR3 protein. The data contain 200,000 or so distinct CDR3 sequences, under 8.5% of them singletons. This clonotype was counted only a few times. Its specificity is not known. Per germline, CDR1 SGHRS and CDR2 YFSETQ. The CDR3 loop spans 15 amino acids. Trimming took 0 bases from V and 6 from J, leaving 12 bases between them. The material sequenced was PBMCs, mostly from graft donor cells, taken 360 days after TCRalphabeta/CD19-depleted stem cell transplant. The V and J genes are TRBV5-1 and TRBJ2-2; D not resolved. The receptor was isolated from a male patient aged 2-15 years who had a stem cell transplant for acute myeloid leukemia, so the T cells may come from the graft donor. CDR3 DNA sequence: TGCGCCAGCAGCTTGGCCGAAGGCTTGGCCGGGGAGCTGTTTTTT. Translation: CASSLAEGLAGELFF.